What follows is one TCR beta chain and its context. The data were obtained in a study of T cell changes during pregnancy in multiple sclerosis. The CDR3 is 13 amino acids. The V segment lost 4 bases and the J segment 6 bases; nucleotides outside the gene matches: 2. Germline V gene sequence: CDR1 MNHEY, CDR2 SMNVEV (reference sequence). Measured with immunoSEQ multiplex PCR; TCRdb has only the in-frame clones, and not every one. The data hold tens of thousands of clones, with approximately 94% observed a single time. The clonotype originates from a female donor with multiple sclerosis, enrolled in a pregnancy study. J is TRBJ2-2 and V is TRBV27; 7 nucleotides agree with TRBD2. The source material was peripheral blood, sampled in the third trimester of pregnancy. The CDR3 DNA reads TGTGCCAGCAGTTGGACTAGTCCCGGGGAGCTGTTTTTT. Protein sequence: CASSWTSPGELFF.